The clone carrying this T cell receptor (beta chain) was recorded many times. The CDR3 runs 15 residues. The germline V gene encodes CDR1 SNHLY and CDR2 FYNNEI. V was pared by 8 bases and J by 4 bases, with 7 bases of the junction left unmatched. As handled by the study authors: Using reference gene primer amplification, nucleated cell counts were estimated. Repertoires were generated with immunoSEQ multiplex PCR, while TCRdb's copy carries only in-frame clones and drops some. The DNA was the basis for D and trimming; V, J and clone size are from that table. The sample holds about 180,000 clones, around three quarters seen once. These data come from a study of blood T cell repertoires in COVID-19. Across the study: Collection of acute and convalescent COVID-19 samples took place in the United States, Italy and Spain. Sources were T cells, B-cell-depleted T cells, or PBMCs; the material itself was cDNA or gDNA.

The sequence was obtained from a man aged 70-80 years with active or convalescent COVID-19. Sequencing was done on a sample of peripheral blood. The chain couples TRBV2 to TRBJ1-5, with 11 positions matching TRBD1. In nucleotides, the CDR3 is TGTGCCAGCTCCCGGGACAGGGGGTTAAATCAGCCCCAGCATTTT. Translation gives CASSRDRGLNQPQHF.